The next 5 T cell receptor beta chains were all read from a single sample in a study of T-cell memory formation after mild COVID-19. TCRdb called the 5' RACE reads again in MiXCR, with one record for every CDR3 protein. The sample lists fewer than 150,000 distinct CDR3 sequences, 11% to 15% occurring once. Sequencing was carried out using PBMCs or a T cell subset sorted from them (not recorded which). Receptor source: an adult woman who had mild COVID-19 (a few samples of this study predate the infection). Cell type and time point are not known.

The rearrangement links TRBV10-3 to TRBJ2-3; TRBD1 is a possible D gene (6 bases). Trimming took off 0 bases at V and 3 bases at J, with 19 bases between the two ends. Per the germline V gene, CDR1 is ENHRY and CDR2 is SYGVKD. The CDR3 covers 18 residues. The CDR3 bases are TGTGCCATCAGTGAGTCGGGACGTCAGGGGTTGGGAACAGATACGCAGTATTTT. This gives the protein CAISESGRQGLGTDTQYF.

This clonotype was seen a single time. The germline gene is not matched at one end of the junction; a read error may be the cause. CDR3 coding DNA: TGCGCCAGCAGCAAAGAGAAGTTTTTTGAAGCTTTCTTT. It yields the protein CASSKEKFFEAFF. The chain links TRBV4-1 to TRBJ1-1; D not certain. This CDR3 spans 13 amino acids. The germline CDR1 and CDR2 sequences are MGHRA and YSYEKL.

This clonotype was counted between two and nine times. The chain links TRBV2 to TRBJ1-1; the match to TRBD1 covers 12 bases. With 7 bases clipped from V and 4 bases from J, the junction kept 4 bases outside the gene matches. This CDR3 has 14 amino acids. The germline gives CDR1 SNHLY, CDR2 FYNNEI. The CDR3 DNA follows: TGTGCCAGCACTGGGGACAGGGGGCTCACTGAAGCTTTCTTT. As protein: CASTGDRGLTEAFF.

The sample holds a few counts of this clonotype. The J gene is TRBJ2-3, the V gene TRBV24-1; D remains ambiguous. V was trimmed by 1 base and J by 3 bases, leaving 1 base between them. Germline values: CDR1 KGHDR, CDR2 SFDVKD. This CDR3 is built from 12 residues. The chain's CDR3 is CATSDFTDTQYF. CDR3 in DNA: TGTGCCACCAGTGATTTTACAGATACGCAGTATTTT.

This sequence joins TRBV20-1 and TRBJ2-7; TRBD1 agrees at 7 bases. Germline CDR1 is DFQATT and CDR2 is SNEGSKA (reference sequence). The J segment lost 2 bases and the V segment lost 0 bases, leaving 10 bases of the junction unmatched. The CDR3 extends over 16 amino acids. Written as DNA, the CDR3 is TGCAGTGCTAGAGAAGTTCTGGGACAGCGGACCTACGAGCAGTACTTC. Translated: CSAREVLGQRTYEQYF.